This T cell receptor beta chain was sequenced in a study of T cell repertoires in cytomegalovirus infection. The overall study: Public TCR beta signatures marked donors with CMV infection and the matching HLA.

This clonotype has a handful of counts. Its antigen is currently unknown. TCRdb used MiXCR to reprocess the reads, holding one entry per CDR3 protein. The sample holds approximately 910,000 distinct CDR3 sequences; approximately 30% are singletons and the top ten take 13%. This CDR3 region has 14 residues. The germline V gene has CDR1 MNHEY and CDR2 SMNVEV (reference sequence). V dropped 2 bases and J dropped 6 bases, with 14 bases sitting between them. The V and J genes are TRBV27 and TRBJ2-7, with D tentatively TRBD1 (5 bases). The specimen was cultured CD8+ T cells from PBMCs, collected from culture after CMV antigen stimulation. The origin of this receptor is a human donor in good health (CMV status not recorded). Some clones in this sample may be carry-over from other donors' samples. The CDR3 region is CASSLMDPGLEQYF. For the CDR3, the DNA is TGTGCCAGCAGTTTAATGGACCCAGGGCTCGAGCAGTACTTC.